What follows are 27 T cell receptor beta chains derived from one specimen sequenced in a study of shared clonotypes between healthy human individuals. Naive CD8 isolation took CD45RO-negative cells positively selected for CCR7 and excluded terminally differentiated effector memory CD45RA+ cells. Using immunoSEQ multiplex PCR, the repertoire was profiled, and TCRdb retains in-frame clones only, with some absent. The sample includes around 2,100,000 clones, about 95% of them seen just once. What was sequenced was naive CD8+ T cells sorted from blood. Receptors were obtained from a man between 18 and 35 years old in good health.

For this clone: The sample contains more than one DNA sequence encoding this CDR3. The CDR3 DNA reads as TGTGCCAGCAGCTATGGACAGACATACGAGCAGTACTTC. This gives the protein CASSYGQTYEQYF. The genes are TRBV6-1 and TRBJ2-7; TRBD1 might be the D (6 bases). CDR3 size: 13 residues. V was pared by 6 bases and J by 4 bases, with 13 bases between. Per germline, CDR1 MNHNS and CDR2 SASEGT.

Notes on this clone: Additional DNA sequences in this sample encode the identical CDR3. The rearrangement uses TRBV2 and TRBJ2-1; 9 bases match TRBD2. Germline V CDR1 and CDR2: SNHLY, FYNNEI. The CDR3 sequence is 16 residues long. The ends lost 3 bases at V and 4 bases at J; junction bases unmatched: 7. Here the CDR3 reads CASSEGELAGYNEQFF. The CDR3 nucleotides read TGTGCCAGCAGTGAGGGGGAACTAGCGGGTTACAATGAGCAGTTCTTC.

The chain links TRBV27 to TRBJ2-6, with D uncertain. V was clipped by 6 bases and J by 0 bases, with 12 bases between them. CDR1 is MNHEY and CDR2 is SMNVEV in the germline V gene (reference sequence). CDR3 length: 16 residues. In DNA, the CDR3 is TGTGCCAGCAGCCTACTAAGTGACTCTGGGGCCAACGTCCTGACTTTC. Protein product: CASSLLSDSGANVLTF.

In its sample, this clone was seen once. V gene TRBV4-3 combines with J gene TRBJ2-7, with 7 bases lining up with TRBD2. Losses at the gene ends were 0 bases for V and 3 bases for J; bases not matched to a gene: 5. The CDR3 spans 15 residues. Looked up from germline, CDR1 is LGHNA and CDR2 is YSLEER. DNA for the CDR3: TGCGCCAGCAGCCAAGACAGGACTAGACTCTACGAGCAGTACTTC. It encodes CASSQDRTRLYEQYF.

The chain is built from TRBV7-9 and TRBJ2-7, with 9 bases fitting TRBD2. The CDR3 contains 16 residues. Germline-derived CDR1 and CDR2 are SEHNR and FQNEAQ (reference sequence). V dropped 2 bases and J dropped 1; count of bases not matched to a gene: 6. CDR3 DNA: TGTGCCAGCAGCTTACCAGCGGGAGGTCCTTCCTACGAGCAGTACTTC. Amino acids: CASSLPAGGPSYEQYF.

V gene TRBV7-9 combines with J gene TRBJ1-1; D might be TRBD1 (5 bases). The CDR3 length is 13 residues. V lost 5 bases, J lost 6 bases, and 13 bases lay in between. The V gene's germline CDR1 is SEHNR and CDR2 FQNEAQ (reference sequence). In DNA, the CDR3 is TGTGCCAGCAGCGGAGCAGGGATGTCTGAAGCTTTCTTT. Translating it yields CASSGAGMSEAFF. The full variable domain, rest sourced from reference TRBV7-9 and TRBJ1-1, is DTGVSQNPRHKITKRGQNVTFRCDPISEHNRLYWYRQTLGQGPEFLTYFQNEAQLEKSRLLSDRFSAERPKGSFSTLEIQRTEQGDSAMYLCASSGAGMSEAFFGQGTRLTVV.

The chain carries TRBV11-2 and TRBJ2-1; weak D call: TRBD2 (6 bases). Germline V gene data show CDR1 as SGHAT and CDR2 as FQNNGV. The length of the CDR3 is 15 residues. The V end was cut by 1 base, the J end by 4 bases, with 11 bases between. The CDR3 loop is CASSLAGEEYNEQFF. CDR3 in DNA: TGTGCCAGCAGCTTAGCGGGAGAAGAGTACAATGAGCAGTTCTTC.

This clone came up a few times. The chain combines TRBV9 with TRBJ2-3; D is possibly TRBD1 (5 bases). Trimming took 0 bases from V and 5 from J, leaving 7 bases between them. Germline CDR1 SGDLS, CDR2 YYNGEE. The CDR3 has 13 residues. The DNA for the CDR3 is TGTGCCAGCAGCGTAGAAGGGGAAGATACGCAGTATTTT. This gives the protein CASSVEGEDTQYF.

V gene TRBV6-1 combines with J gene TRBJ2-7; TRBD1 or TRBD2 may be the D gene (5 bases each). The germline gives CDR1 MNHNS, CDR2 SASEGT. There are 17 residues in the CDR3. V was shortened by 5 bases and J by 0 bases, with 20 bases between the two germline ends. CDR3 sequence reads: CASSQVTGTAFSYEQYF. As DNA, the CDR3 is TGTGCCAGCAGTCAAGTGACCGGGACGGCCTTCTCCTACGAGCAGTACTTC.

The V gene is TRBV7-9, the J gene TRBJ2-5; 8 bases fit TRBD1. This CDR3 has 15 amino acids. V gave up 1 base and J gave up 4 bases; unmatched junction bases: 5. The germline V gene encodes CDR1 SEHNR and CDR2 FQNEAQ (reference sequence). This CDR3 reads CASSLVQGARETQYF. CDR3 nucleotides: TGTGCCAGCAGCTTAGTGCAGGGGGCGCGAGAGACCCAGTACTTC. The full variable domain, its missing parts supplied by reference TRBV7-9 and TRBJ2-5, is DTGVSQNPRHKITKRGQNVTFRCDPISEHNRLYWYRQTLGQGPEFLTYFQNEAQLEKSRLLSDRFSAERPKGSFSTLEIQRTEQGDSAMYLCASSLVQGARETQYFGPGTRLLVL.

The chain links TRBV11-2 to TRBJ2-7; unclear D gene. Between the trimmed V and J ends, which lost 6 bases and 5 bases, there was a span of 14 bases. CDR1 is SGHAT and CDR2 is FQNNGV in the germline V gene. CDR3 length: 13 residues. The CDR3 protein is CASSLIKPNEQYF. The CDR3, as DNA: TGTGCCAGCAGTCTCATTAAACCCAACGAGCAGTACTTC.

This chain uses TRBV7-6 with TRBJ2-1; D is ambiguous. There are 13 residues in the CDR3. Germline V gives CDR1 SGHVS, CDR2 FNYEAQ. Trimming took off 5 bases at V and 5 bases at J, with 10 bases between the two ends. This CDR3 reads CASSHTDHNEQFF. CDR3 nucleotide sequence: TGTGCCAGCAGCCATACAGATCACAATGAGCAGTTCTTC.

The rearrangement uses TRBV30 and TRBJ2-1; D may be TRBD2 (5 bases). V gave up 4 bases and J gave up 8 bases, with 15 bases separating them. This CDR3 is built from 13 residues. The V gene's germline CDR1 is GTSNPN and CDR2 SVGIG (reference sequence). CDR3 nucleotide sequence: TGTGCCTGGAACAGATACGACGGGGATGAGCAGTTCTTC. The encoded protein is CAWNRYDGDEQFF.

This chain uses TRBV27 with TRBJ2-3; 9 bases are a match to TRBD1. The CDR3 runs to 15 residues. Germline CDR1 MNHEY, CDR2 SMNVEV (reference sequence). V shed 5 bases, J shed 6 bases, and the junction held 9 bases outside the gene matches. The CDR3 nucleotides read TGTGCCAGCAGTCCAGGGGACAGGGTAGGGGATACGCAGTATTTT. Its protein is CASSPGDRVGDTQYF.

The chain employs TRBV21-1 and TRBJ1-5. TRBV21-1 is reported as a pseudogene. This CDR3 region has 15 residues. The CDR3 DNA reads TGTGCCAGCAGCAAAGGAGTCAGCCCGCTCCAGCCCCAGCATTTT. This gives the protein CASSKGVSPLQPQHF.

A remark on this clone: Other DNA sequences within the sample encode an identical CDR3. Here the CDR3 DNA reads TGTGCCAGCAGCGTATCGGGGATCACAGATACGCAGTATTTT. This sequence encodes CASSVSGITDTQYF. The J gene is TRBJ2-3, the V gene TRBV9; a possible D gene is TRBD2 (5 bases). Trimming took off 1 base at V and 2 bases at J, with 8 bases between the two ends. The CDR3 has 14 residues. Germline V CDR1 and CDR2: SGDLS, YYNGEE.

This chain connects TRBV9 to TRBJ2-1, with 7 bases aligning to TRBD2. V dropped 4 bases and J dropped 5; count of bases not matched to a gene: 15. CDR3 length: 17 amino acids. Germline values: CDR1 SGDLS, CDR2 YYNGEE. CDR3 protein: CASSPGGLVGLDNEQFF. CDR3 coding DNA: TGTGCCAGCAGCCCCGGCGGACTAGTGGGCCTTGACAATGAGCAGTTCTTC.

This clone was seen just once. The chain has TRBV6-1 and TRBJ2-7, with 9 nucleotides matching TRBD1. Per the germline V gene, CDR1 is MNHNS and CDR2 is SASEGT. The CDR3 loop spans 15 amino acids. V lost 1 base and J lost 2; bases outside the gene matches: 3. This chain's CDR3 is CASSEGDRVTYEQYF. The CDR3 DNA is TGTGCCAGCAGTGAAGGGGACAGGGTCACCTACGAGCAGTACTTC.

This clone has a single count. The chain uses TRBV13 and TRBJ2-7; a weak D match, TRBD2 (5 bases). The V end was cut by 5 bases, the J end by 3 bases, with 11 bases between. CDR3 size: 13 residues. The germline gives CDR1 PRHDT, CDR2 FYEKMQ (reference sequence). The CDR3 DNA sequence: TGTGCCAGCAGCCGTCGAGGGTTCTACGAGCAGTACTTC. The encoded protein is CASSRRGFYEQYF.

V and J are TRBV19 and TRBJ1-1, with 7 bases lining up with TRBD1. Trimming cost V 8 bases and J 4 bases; bases outside gene matches: 4. The germline V gene has CDR1 LNHDA and CDR2 SQIVND (reference sequence). The CDR3 runs to 12 residues. The CDR3 protein is CASVGQATEAFF. The CDR3 DNA follows: TGTGCCAGTGTCGGACAGGCCACTGAAGCTTTCTTT.

The rearrangement uses TRBV7-3 and TRBJ1-3, with D uncertain. V lost 2 bases to trimming and J lost 0 bases, with 8 bases between them. Germline CDR1 and CDR2: SGHTA and FQGTGA. The CDR3 has 15 amino acids. CDR3 region: CASSLVAYSGNTIYF. DNA for the CDR3: TGTGCCAGCAGCTTAGTAGCTTACTCTGGAAACACCATATATTTT.

CDR3 sequence: CASCPTPSGSPAGEQYF. CDR3 bases: TGTGCCAGCTGCCCTACTCCTTCAGGTTCCCCTGCGGGCGAGCAGTACTTC. V and J are TRBV6-4 and TRBJ2-7; possible D gene TRBD2, 5 bases. V shed 8 bases and J shed 6 bases, with 29 bases lying between them. This CDR3 has 17 amino acids. In germline, CDR1 is MRHNA, CDR2 SNTAGT.

This chain's CDR3 is CSVDGPGGDYGYTF. DNA for the CDR3: TGCAGCGTTGACGGTCCTGGGGGAGACTATGGCTACACCTTC. J is TRBJ1-2 and V is TRBV29-1; a possible D gene is TRBD1 (5 bases). The CDR3 length is 14 residues. CDR1 and CDR2 from the germline V gene are SQVTM and ANQGSEA. Trimming left V 3 bases short and J 3 bases short, with 14 bases between.

The sample holds one count of this clone. This chain uses TRBV4-3 with TRBJ1-1; D remains ambiguous. This CDR3 has 16 residues. The germline V gene has CDR1 LGHNA and CDR2 YSLEER. The V end was cut by 0 bases, the J end by 0 bases, with 11 bases between. CDR3 in DNA: TGCGCCAGCAGCCAAGATCCAATAGGCGTGAACACTGAAGCTTTCTTT. It is translated as CASSQDPIGVNTEAFF.

This chain uses TRBV6-1 with TRBJ2-1; 7 bases match TRBD1. J lost 9 bases, V lost 6 bases, and 11 bases had no gene match. The CDR3 is 14 amino acids. Per germline, CDR1 MNHNS and CDR2 SASEGT. The CDR3 loop is CASRASGTALEQFF. For the CDR3, the DNA is TGTGCCAGCAGAGCCTCCGGGACAGCTCTTGAGCAGTTCTTC.

The chain carries TRBV4-1 and TRBJ2-7, with 9 bases lining up with TRBD2. V shed 2 bases and J 2 bases; nucleotides not matched to a gene: 7. The germline V gene encodes CDR1 MGHRA and CDR2 YSYEKL. This CDR3 has 16 residues. The CDR3 sequence is CASSQWERGRAYEQYF. The CDR3 nucleotides are TGCGCCAGCAGCCAATGGGAACGCGGGAGGGCCTACGAGCAGTACTTC.

V and J are TRBV27 and TRBJ2-1; 9 positions match TRBD2. This CDR3 is built from 14 residues. Germline V gene sequence: CDR1 MNHEY, CDR2 SMNVEV (reference sequence). V dropped 6 bases and J dropped 7; count of bases not matched to a gene: 7. CDR3 sequence: CASSDSGGGNEQFF. The CDR3 coding sequence is TGTGCCAGCAGCGATAGCGGGGGAGGGAATGAGCAGTTCTTC.